Following are 6 T cell receptor beta chains from one sample sequenced in a study of shared clonotypes between healthy human individuals. The naive CD8 fraction comprised CD45RO-negative cells positively selected for CCR7 and excluded terminally differentiated effector memory CD45RA+ cells. TCRdb keeps only in-frame clones here, not all; method: immunoSEQ multiplex PCR. This repertoire shows 2 million to 2.5 million clones, about 92% found once; its top ten account for 1.5% to 2%. Material: naive CD8+ T cells from PBMCs. Every receptor here comes from a man aged 18 to 29 in good health. Some clones in this sample may be carry-over from other donors' samples.

The count of this clone is one. V gene TRBV7-9 combines with J gene TRBJ2-7; D is undetermined. CDR1 is SEHNR and CDR2 is FQNEAQ in the germline V gene (reference sequence). The CDR3 length is 15 residues. Deletions cut 2 bases from V and 2 bases from J, with 13 bases between. CDR3: CASSLSSQATYEQYF. CDR3 in DNA: TGTGCCAGCAGCTTATCGTCGCAGGCCACCTACGAGCAGTACTTC.

The genes are TRBV6-5 and TRBJ2-5; no clear D. The CDR3 has 14 amino acids. CDR1 MNHEY and CDR2 SVGAGI come from the germline V gene. The V end was cut by 6 bases, the J end by 5 bases, with 16 bases between. In DNA form, the CDR3 reads TGTGCCAGCAGACCGCGGACCGGTAGGGAGACCCAGTACTTC. This codes for CASRPRTGRETQYF.

The V call is TRBV12-5, the J call TRBJ2-1; D is unclear. This CDR3 is built from 11 residues. Germline values: CDR1 LGHNT, CDR2 FRNRAP. The ends were cut back, 3 bases at V and 9 bases at J, with 6 bases in the middle. The CDR3 DNA sequence: TGTGCTAGTGGTTTTATGGGTGAGCAGTTCTTC. This translates into CASGFMGEQFF.

The chain has TRBV11-1 and TRBJ1-3, with D hard to call. V was shortened by 5 bases and J by 1 base, with 18 bases between the two germline ends. CDR3 size: 17 residues. Germline loops: CDR1 SGHAT, CDR2 FQDESV (reference sequence). Here the CDR3 reads CASSRMDGILSGNTIYF. CDR3 nucleotide sequence: TGTGCCAGCAGCCGAATGGACGGAATACTTTCTGGAAACACCATATATTTT.

V is TRBV11-2 and J is TRBJ2-7, with 9 bases that match TRBD2. With V trimmed by 5 bases and J by 0 bases, 8 bases remained unmatched. This CDR3 comprises 16 residues. CDR1 and CDR2 from the germline V gene are SGHAT and FQNNGV. Written as DNA, the CDR3 is TGTGCCAGCAGCCCCCCGGGCGGGAGGGTCTCCTACGAGCAGTACTTC. As protein: CASSPPGGRVSYEQYF.

The rearrangement joins TRBV6-6 to TRBJ2-5, with TRBD2 identical over 9 bases. J lost 3 bases, V lost 7 bases, and 9 bases had no gene match. CDR3 length equals 15 residues. CDR1 is MNHNY, CDR2 SVGAGI, per germline (reference sequence). CDR3 sequence: CASMGLAGLKETQYF. CDR3 nucleotide sequence: TGTGCCAGCATGGGCCTAGCGGGGCTGAAAGAGACCCAGTACTTC.